These 10 T cell receptor beta chains came from one sample sequenced in a study of blood T cells in healthy people across ages. The authors ran a second PCR of about 7 to 11 cycles using a sample-barcoded 5' primer and a J-beta primer mix. TCRdb passed the 5' RACE reads through MiXCR, listing each CDR3 protein once. The data hold about 620,000 distinct CDR3 sequences, with around 20% observed a single time. Sequenced input: blood. Receptor source: a man aged 65 to 85 in good health.

This clonotype was seen many times. V is TRBV9 and J is TRBJ2-5; 12 bases agree with TRBD2. The CDR3 contains 14 residues. After removal of 3 bases from V and 4 bases from J, the junction contained 1 base not matched to a gene. CDR1 and CDR2 (germline): SGDLS, YYNGEE. This CDR3 is CASSAGLAGETQYF. In DNA form, the CDR3 reads TGTGCCAGCAGCGCGGGACTAGCGGGAGAGACCCAGTACTTC.

The rearrangement links TRBV20-1 to TRBJ2-5, with 14 bases lining up with TRBD2. V shed 6 bases, J shed 5 bases, and the junction held 17 bases outside the gene matches. This CDR3 is 18 amino acids long. Germline assignment: CDR1 DFQATT and CDR2 SNEGSKA (reference sequence). CDR3 sequence (DNA): TGCAGTGCAGAGGGACTAGCGGGAGCCGGTCTCTCACAGGAGACCCAGTACTTC. The encoded protein is CSAEGLAGAGLSQETQYF.

This clonotype showed up just a few times. The genes are TRBV5-5 and TRBJ2-5; D remains unclear. With 0 bases removed from V and 7 bases from J, the gap between germline ends came to 7 bases. CDR1 is SGHKS and CDR2 is YYEKEE in the germline V gene (reference sequence). The CDR3 covers 12 residues. CDR3 sequence (DNA): TGTGCCAGCAGCTTGGAGGGTAGGACCCAGTACTTC. It yields the protein CASSLEGRTQYF.

This clonotype has more than one count but fewer than ten. The chain joins TRBV28 to TRBJ2-1; 9 nucleotides line up with TRBD2. This CDR3 spans 15 amino acids. The junction had 9 bases not matched to a gene; V was cut back by 6 bases and J by 6 bases. The germline V gene has CDR1 MDHEN and CDR2 SYDVKM. CDR3 DNA: TGTGCCAGCAGAACGCCAGGCGGGGGGGTCAATGAGCAGTTCTTC. Translated: CASRTPGGGVNEQFF.

V and J are TRBV11-2 and TRBJ2-1; possibly TRBD2 for D (7 bases). The CDR3 is made up of 15 amino acids. The V gene lost 3 bases and the J gene lost 6 bases, with 15 bases spanning the gap. Per the germline V gene, CDR1 is SGHAT and CDR2 is FQNNGV. The DNA of the CDR3 is TGTGCCAGCAGCTTGGGGGGGCTAAAAAGCAATGAGCAGTTCTTC. The encoded protein is CASSLGGLKSNEQFF.

The genes are TRBV20-1 and TRBJ2-1; possible D gene TRBD2, 5 bases. The CDR3 is 11 amino acids. V lost 6 bases and J 6 bases, leaving 9 bases between the germline ends. Germline lookup yields CDR1 DFQATT and CDR2 SNEGSKA (reference sequence). CDR3 protein: CSAIRGNEQFF. In DNA, the CDR3 is TGCAGTGCGATCCGGGGCAATGAGCAGTTCTTC.

This chain connects TRBV9 to TRBJ2-1, with D possibly being TRBD1 (6 bases). Trimming removed 2 bases at V and 7 bases at J, with 13 bases between. Germline V gene lookup returns CDR1 SGDLS and CDR2 YYNGEE. This CDR3 has 14 amino acids. The CDR3 spells CASSVASTGNEQFF. CDR3 bases: TGTGCCAGCAGCGTGGCTAGCACAGGGAATGAGCAGTTCTTC. Full variable domain (missing parts from reference TRBV9 and TRBJ2-1): DSGVTQTPKHLITATGQRVTLRCSPRSGDLSVYWYQQSLDQGLQFLIQYYNGEERAKGNILERFSAQQFPDLHSELNLSSLELGDSALYFCASSVASTGNEQFFGPGTRLTVL.

This clonotype was seen once. The rearrangement uses TRBV6-5 and TRBJ2-1; 13 bases line up with TRBD2. The J segment lost 0 bases and the V segment lost 2 bases, leaving 10 bases of the junction unmatched. CDR1 MNHEY and CDR2 SVGAGI come from the germline V gene. The CDR3 extends over 20 amino acids. CDR3 nucleotide sequence: TGTGCCAGCAGTTACGGAACTAGCGGGAGGGCCATGAGCTCCTACAATGAGCAGTTCTTC. Amino acid sequence: CASSYGTSGRAMSSYNEQFF.

The rearrangement links TRBV4-3 to TRBJ2-3; TRBD2 matches at 10 bases. CDR3 length: 15 residues. V was pared by 0 bases and J by 7 bases, with 4 bases of the junction left unmatched. CDR1 LGHNA and CDR2 YSLEER come from the germline V gene. The CDR3 loop reads CASSQDPSGSNTQYF. CDR3 in DNA: TGCGCCAGCAGCCAAGATCCTAGCGGGAGTAATACGCAGTATTTT.

This clonotype was recorded many times. The chain is built from TRBV29-1 and TRBJ2-5; 8 positions match TRBD1. The CDR3 totals 12 residues. V shed 7 bases, J shed 4 bases, and the junction held 5 bases outside the gene matches. Germline-derived CDR1 and CDR2 are SQVTM and ANQGSEA. The CDR3 DNA is TGCAGCGCAATCAGGGGGCTAGAGACCCAGTACTTC. As protein: CSAIRGLETQYF.